This T cell receptor beta chain was retrieved from a study of blood T cell repertoires in COVID-19. Study-wide background: T cells, B-cell-depleted T cells, or PBMCs provided the cDNA or gDNA that served as material.

Participants were aged roughly 18 to 95 years, lived in around 25 US areas, and enrolled virtually. For recovered donors of Cohort 3, there were two negative PCRs, clearance, or symptom resolution. This clone has a handful of counts. How the authors handled the data: Using reference gene primer amplification, nucleated cell counts were estimated. TCRdb's copy holds only in-frame clones and misses some; the assay was immunoSEQ multiplex PCR. Clonal size and the V and J genes are those of that table, whereas D and trimming came from the DNA. The sample shows approximately 450,000 clones, approximately 90% of them seen only once. The receptor comes from a man aged 25 to 45 who had recovered from COVID-19. Sequenced sample: PBMCs or T cells enriched from blood (not recorded which).

The CDR3 nucleotides read TGTGCCAGCAGCTTGGCCCCAGGGGGTAGCTATGGCTACACCTTC. It is translated as CASSLAPGGSYGYTF. The chain recombines TRBV5-4 with TRBJ1-2; TRBD1 matches at 7 bases. Germline CDR1 reads SGHNT; CDR2 reads YYREEE (reference sequence). J was trimmed by 4 bases and V by 0 bases; bases with no gene match: 6. This CDR3 comprises 15 residues.